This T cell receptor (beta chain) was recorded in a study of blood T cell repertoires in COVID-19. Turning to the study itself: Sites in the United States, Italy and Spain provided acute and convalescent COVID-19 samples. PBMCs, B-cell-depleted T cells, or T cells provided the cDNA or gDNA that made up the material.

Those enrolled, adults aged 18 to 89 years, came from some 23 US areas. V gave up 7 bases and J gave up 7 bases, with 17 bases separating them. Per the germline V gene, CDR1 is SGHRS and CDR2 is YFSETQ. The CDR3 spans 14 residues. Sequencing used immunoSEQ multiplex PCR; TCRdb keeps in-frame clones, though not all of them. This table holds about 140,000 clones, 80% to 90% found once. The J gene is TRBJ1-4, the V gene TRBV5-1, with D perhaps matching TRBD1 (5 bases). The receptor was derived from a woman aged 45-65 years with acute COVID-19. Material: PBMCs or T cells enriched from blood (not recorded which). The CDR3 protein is CASQLQGGVEKLFF. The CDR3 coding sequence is TGCGCCAGCCAGCTTCAGGGAGGTGTTGAAAAACTGTTTTTT.